The rows below give T cell receptor beta chains drawn from one sample of a study of shared clonotypes between healthy human individuals. The protocol was immunoSEQ multiplex PCR, while the TCRdb copy is restricted to in-frame clones and leaves out a portion. The table includes some 1,600,000 clones, 95% to 99% detected once. The sample consisted of naive CD4+ T cells sorted from blood. The source of these receptors is a man aged 30-40 years in good health. The CDR3 runs from the conserved cysteine through the conserved F or W. D genes are given only for firm matches. Clone size appears in some rows only: once, few, many, or a class for an expanded clone.

TRBJ1-2 | NA | 15 | TRBV5-1 | NA | CASSLALNLGYGYTF | TGCGCCAGCAGCTTGGCCCTTAACCTAGGCTATGGCTACACCTTC
TRBJ2-5 | NA | 13 | TRBV4-1 | NA | CASSQFQKETQYF | TGCGCCAGCAGCCAGTTCCAGAAGGAGACCCAGTACTTC
TRBJ1-1 | NA | 13 | TRBV30 | NA | CAWSYGRHTEAFF | TGTGCCTGGAGCTATGGCCGACACACTGAAGCTTTCTTT
TRBJ1-2 | NA | 12 | TRBV6-6 | TRBD1 | CASRGQNYGYTF | TGTGCCAGCAGGGGACAGAACTATGGCTACACCTTC
TRBJ2-7 | few | 13 | TRBV5-1 | NA | CASSLGTLYEQYF | TGCGCCAGCAGCTTGGGGACCCTCTACGAGCAGTACTTC
TRBJ2-1 | NA | 15 | TRBV5-1 | TRBD2 | CASSPSSGVYNEQFF | TGCGCCAGCAGCCCCTCTAGCGGAGTGTACAATGAGCAGTTCTTC
TRBJ2-5 | NA | 16 | TRBV7-9 | TRBD2 | CASSLRAGGPGETQYF | TGTGCCAGCAGCTTACGAGCGGGAGGGCCCGGAGAGACCCAGTACTTC
TRBJ1-1 | NA | 13 | TRBV5-1 | NA | CASSDVLGVEAFF | TGCGCCAGCAGCGATGTTTTGGGGGTGGAAGCTTTCTTT
TRBJ2-7 | once | 13 | TRBV2 | NA | CASREEGGRKQYF | TGTGCCAGCAGGGAAGAGGGTGGGAGAAAGCAGTACTTC
TRBJ2-7 | NA | 15 | TRBV5-4 | TRBD1 | CASRGGQGLKYEQYF | TGTGCCAGCAGGGGCGGACAGGGCCTAAAATACGAGCAGTACTTC
TRBJ1-2 | NA | 13 | TRBV7-2 | NA | CASSEGGSYGYTF | TGTGCCAGCAGCGAGGGAGGGAGCTATGGCTACACCTTC
TRBJ2-7 | NA | 16 | TRBV2 | TRBD1 | CASSGGRGQGAYEQYF | TGTGCCAGCAGCGGAGGACGTGGACAGGGGGCTTACGAGCAGTACTTC
TRBJ2-1 | NA | 14 | TRBV7-3 | NA | CASSLYSSYNEQFF | TGTGCCAGCAGCTTATACAGCTCCTACAATGAGCAGTTCTTC
TRBJ1-1 | NA | 14 | TRBV5-4 | TRBD1 | CASSSDRGLDEAFF | TGTGCCAGCAGCTCGGACAGGGGGCTTGATGAAGCTTTCTTT